The rows below give T cell receptor beta chains drawn from one sample of a study of early T cells in non-severe SARS-CoV-2 infection. TCRdb re-derived calls from the 5' RACE reads in MiXCR, one entry per CDR3 protein. Of some 77,000 distinct CDR3 sequences detected, about 16% appear once; the ten largest clones hold approximately 2.9%. Material: whole blood. These receptor sequences come from an adult who was a healthcare worker with PCR-confirmed SARS-CoV-2 infection or an uninfected control (not recorded which). Each CDR3 is given with its conserved first and last residue. Fields, in order: D gene, J gene, CDR3 length, clone size, V gene, CDR3 DNA, CDR3 protein. The D gene is left open where the match is weak. The size entry is marked missing in some rows and otherwise reads once, few, many or a size class.

>NA|TRBJ2-2|16|NA|TRBV6-6
TGTGCCAGCAGTCCCTCTAGACGGGAGAACACCGGGGAGCTGTTTTTT
CASSPSRRENTGELFF
>TRBD1|TRBJ2-7|15|few|TRBV19
TGTGCCAGTAGTCCGCCGCAGGGGGCATCGTGGGAGCAGTACTTC
CASSPPQGASWEQYF
>TRBD2|TRBJ2-2|15|few|TRBV19
TGTGCCAGTCATCCCGGGACTAGCCCTCCCGGGGAGCTGTTTTTT
CASHPGTSPPGELFF
>NA|TRBJ2-7|12|NA|TRBV18
TGTGCCAGCTCACCCGGGACTGGCGAGCAGTACTTC
CASSPGTGEQYF
>TRBD1|TRBJ2-3|16|few|TRBV5-1
TGCGCCAGCAGCTCGCCCACAGGGGGCGGCACAGATACGCAGTATTTT
CASSSPTGGGTDTQYF
>NA|TRBJ2-7|12|few|TRBV6-1
TGTGCCAGCAGTGGGGGGACCTACGAGCAGTACTTC
CASSGGTYEQYF
>TRBD1|TRBJ1-1|15|NA|TRBV4-1
TGCGCCAGCAGCCAAGATGGGACAGTGAACACTGAAGCTTTCTTT
CASSQDGTVNTEAFF
>NA|TRBJ1-6|15|NA|TRBV5-1
TGCGCCAGCAGCTCCCGGGACGCGGGGGGATCACCCCTCCACTTT
CASSSRDAGGSPLHF
>NA|TRBJ2-1|19|few|TRBV20-1
TGCAGTGCCACATCACTCCACCGGGACAATAGAATTTCCTACAATGAGCAGTTCTTC
CSATSLHRDNRISYNEQFF
>NA|TRBJ2-3|14|NA|TRBV5-1
TGCGCCAGCAGCTTGGTAGACAGCACAGATACGCAGTATTTT
CASSLVDSTDTQYF
>NA|TRBJ2-7|14|few|TRBV20-1
TGCAGTGCCCCCGGGACAATAGGAGGTGACGAGCAGTACTTC
CSAPGTIGGDEQYF
>TRBD2|TRBJ2-7|15|NA|TRBV7-2
TGTGCCAGCAGCTTTATGGGCGGGGGGGCCTACGAGCAGTACTTC
CASSFMGGGAYEQYF
>NA|TRBJ2-2|13|few|TRBV20-1
TGCAGTGCTAGAGAGCAGAACACCGGGGAGCTGTTTTTT
CSAREQNTGELFF
>NA|TRBJ2-1|14|few|TRBV11-2
TGTGCCAGCAGCTCTAGGGACACCCACAATGAGCAGTTCTTC
CASSSRDTHNEQFF
>NA|TRBJ1-5|16|NA|TRBV2
TGTGCCACCCAACCCCTTACAGGGAGCAGCAATCAGCCCCAGCATTTT
CATQPLTGSSNQPQHF
>NA|TRBJ2-7|14|NA|TRBV7-9
TGTGCCAGCAGCTTACGGGGGATGAGCCACGAGCAGTACTTC
CASSLRGMSHEQYF
>TRBD1|TRBJ2-5|14|few|TRBV5-4
TGTGCCAGCAGCTGGGACAGCTTCGAAGAGACCCAGTACTTC
CASSWDSFEETQYF
>TRBD2|TRBJ2-5|15|few|TRBV6-5
TGTGCCAGCAGTTCGATGGGGAGGGGCCAAGAGACCCAGTACTTC
CASSSMGRGQETQYF
>TRBD2|TRBJ2-7|15|NA|TRBV27
TGTGCCAGCAGTGGTGCGGGGGGGCCCCGGAACGAGCAGTACTTC
CASSGAGGPRNEQYF
>TRBD1|TRBJ2-3|14|few|TRBV28
TGTGCCAGCAGTTTCTACAGGGGGGCAGATACGCAGTATTTT
CASSFYRGADTQYF
>NA|TRBJ2-1|16|few|TRBV3-1
TGTGCCAGCAGCCCCCTGGGCACCCCGTCCTACAATGAGCAGTTCTTC
CASSPLGTPSYNEQFF
>NA|TRBJ2-1|11|NA|TRBV5-6
TGTGCCAGCAGCTTGGTCGTTGAGCAGTTCTTC
CASSLVVEQFF
>NA|TRBJ1-6|17|NA|TRBV20-1
TGCAGTGCTAGAGATGGGGGGCTCCCTTCGGGATATTCGGCCCTCCACTTT
CSARDGGLPSGYSALHF
>TRBD2|TRBJ2-1|15|NA|TRBV7-6
TGTGCCAGCAGCTTTGGCGGGAGCTCCTACAATGAGCAGTTCTTC
CASSFGGSSYNEQFF
>TRBD2|TRBJ2-5|12|few|TRBV2
TGTGCCAGCAGTGGGGGACTAGCGGGGTTATCATTC
CASSGGLAGLSF
>NA|TRBJ1-2|13|NA|TRBV5-4
TGTGCCAGCAGCTTGAGACAGGTACATGGCTACACCTTC
CASSLRQVHGYTF
>TRBD2|TRBJ2-3|15|many|TRBV28
TGTGCCAGCAGTTCCTTAGCGGGGGGGGCGGATACGCAGTATTTT
CASSSLAGGADTQYF
>NA|TRBJ1-1|14|NA|TRBV12-3/TRBV12-4
TGTGCCAGCAGGCAGGACGGATTGAACACTGAAGCTTTCTTT
CASRQDGLNTEAFF
>TRBD2|TRBJ2-3|16|few|TRBV5-1
TGCGCCAGCAGCTTGGGGCGGGGGGCCGGCACAGATACGCAGTATTTT
CASSLGRGAGTDTQYF
>NA|TRBJ2-1|11|NA|TRBV12-3/TRBV12-4
TGTGCCAGCAGTCGCTCGAATGAGCAGTTCTTC
CASSRSNEQFF
>NA|TRBJ1-1|16|NA|TRBV9
TGTGCCAGCAGCGTAGGGATTGGGGAGTTGAACACTGAAGCTTTCTTT
CASSVGIGELNTEAFF
>TRBD2|TRBJ2-2|18|NA|TRBV19
TGTGCCAGTAGTATCGGGCCGAGTCTAGCGGGTTACACCGGGGAGCTGTTTTTT
CASSIGPSLAGYTGELFF
>NA|TRBJ1-5|13|NA|TRBV5-1
TGCGCCAGCAGCTTTGACGGCACCGAGCCCCAGCATTTT
CASSFDGTEPQHF
>TRBD1|TRBJ2-7|14|NA|TRBV7-9
TGTGCCAGCAGCTTCGTCGGGACAGCGTCCGAGCAGTACTTC
CASSFVGTASEQYF
>TRBD1|TRBJ1-1|15|few|TRBV9
TGTGCCAGCAGCGCGGACAGGGTCCGGGGCACTGAAGCTTTCTTT
CASSADRVRGTEAFF
>NA|TRBJ2-1|16|NA|TRBV20-1
TGCAGTGCTAGAGTCGGCGGGGACACCTCCTACAATGAGCAGTTCTTC
CSARVGGDTSYNEQFF
>NA|TRBJ1-5|14|few|TRBV6-5
TGTGCCAGCAGTTCTACCGGGTTGAATCAGCCCCAGCATTTT
CASSSTGLNQPQHF
>TRBD1|TRBJ2-7|17|few|TRBV15
TGTGCCACCAGCAGAGATCCCCCAGGGGGCTTGTCCTACGAGCAGTACTTC
CATSRDPPGGLSYEQYF
>TRBD2|TRBJ2-1|17|many|TRBV29-1
TGCAGCGCCTCTAACTCTGAGCGGGGGGGCGGGTACAATGAGCAGTTCTTC
CSASNSERGGGYNEQFF
>NA|TRBJ2-2|17|few|TRBV9
TGTGCCAGCAGCGTAGCTATAGGAGCGGGGAACACCGGGGAGCTGTTTTTT
CASSVAIGAGNTGELFF
>NA|TRBJ2-7|11|NA|TRBV5-1
TGCGCCAGCAGAAAAACAGACGAGCAGTACTTC
CASRKTDEQYF
>NA|TRBJ2-1|15|few|TRBV5-1
TGCGCCAGCACCGAAGCGGGTCGTCAAGTCGATGAGCAGTTCTTC
CASTEAGRQVDEQFF
>NA|TRBJ2-1|12|NA|TRBV28
TGTGCCACCAATTCCGGGACCCCTGATCCAGTCTTC
CATNSGTPDPVF
>TRBD1|TRBJ2-7|13|NA|TRBV29-1
TGCAGCGTTGTTGGGACAGGGAACTACGAGCAGTACTTC
CSVVGTGNYEQYF
>NA|TRBJ2-2|15|few|TRBV14
TGTGCCAGCAGCCAAGACCTGGCCTACACCGGGGAGCTGTTTTTT
CASSQDLAYTGELFF
>NA|TRBJ2-3|13|NA|TRBV29-1
TGCAGCGTGGATGTCTCTAGGGGGAATACGCAGTATTTT
CSVDVSRGNTQYF
>TRBD1|TRBJ1-5|15|few|TRBV12-5
TGTGCTAGTGGTTTGTATCAGGGGGCCAATCAGCCCCAGCATTTT
CASGLYQGANQPQHF
>TRBD2|TRBJ2-2|16|NA|TRBV7-3
TGTGCCAGCAGCTTAACGTTGGCGGGGGTGACCGGGGAGCTGTTTTTT
CASSLTLAGVTGELFF
>TRBD1|TRBJ2-3|14|NA|TRBV27
TGTGCCAGCAGTTCGAGGGGGCGGCCAGATACGCAGTATTTT
CASSSRGRPDTQYF